A single sample is the source of the 26 T cell receptor beta chains below, sequenced in a study of blood T cell repertoires in COVID-19. Clones were read by immunoSEQ multiplex PCR, and TCRdb kept only the in-frame ones, dropping some. The repertoire holds just under 150,000 clones, with more than 75% as singletons. Sequencing used peripheral blood. These receptors came from a woman aged 50 to 60 with active or convalescent COVID-19.

The chain is built from TRBV7-9 and TRBJ2-3; D is ambiguous. Trimming pared 4 bases from V and 3 bases from J, leaving 8 bases between. This CDR3 is built from 13 residues. The germline CDR1 and CDR2 sequences are SEHNR and FQNEAQ (reference sequence). The DNA of the CDR3 is TGTGCCAGCAGCTCCCCCATGACAGATACGCAGTATTTT. The encoded protein is CASSSPMTDTQYF. Full variable domain (remainder filled in from reference TRBV7-9 and TRBJ2-3): DTGVSQNPRHKITKRGQNVTFRCDPISEHNRLYWYRQTLGQGPEFLTYFQNEAQLEKSRLLSDRFSAERPKGSFSTLEIQRTEQGDSAMYLCASSSPMTDTQYFGPGTRLTVL.

The rearrangement links TRBV18 to TRBJ2-7, with TRBD2 identical over 7 bases. CDR3 length: 17 amino acids. V shed 3 bases, J shed 0 bases, and the junction held 11 bases outside the gene matches. Germline V gives CDR1 KGHSH, CDR2 LQKENI. The CDR3 nucleotides are TGTGCCAGCTCACCTGCCCCGGGTGCTAGCGGCTCCTACGAGCAGTACTTC. This encodes CASSPAPGASGSYEQYF.

The chain links TRBV25-1 to TRBJ2-7, with 8 bases fitting TRBD2. Germline CDR1 reads MGHDK; CDR2 reads SYGVNS. J lost 6 bases, V lost 5 bases, and 6 bases had no gene match. CDR3 size: 13 residues. CDR3 protein: CASSLSGSGEQYF. CDR3 DNA sequence: TGTGCCAGCAGTTTAAGCGGGAGTGGCGAGCAGTACTTC.

The J gene is TRBJ1-2, the V gene TRBV5-1, with unresolved D. Trimming shortened V by 5 bases and J by 0 bases, and 11 bases separated the two germline ends. Germline assignment: CDR1 SGHRS and CDR2 YFSETQ. The CDR3 extends over 14 amino acids. CDR3 nucleotide sequence: TGCGCCAGCAGGGAGCAAACAACTAACTATGGCTACACCTTC. Encoded protein: CASREQTTNYGYTF.

The chain is built from TRBV6-2 or TRBV6-3 and TRBJ2-4, with 8 bases aligning to TRBD2. Trimming cost V 2 bases and J 9 bases; bases outside gene matches: 12. Per germline, CDR1 MNHEY and CDR2 SVGEGT. The CDR3 covers 16 residues. This CDR3 reads CASSYGSSGSSGIQYF. The CDR3 DNA follows: TGTGCCAGCAGTTACGGATCAAGCGGGAGCTCGGGCATTCAGTACTTC.

The chain joins TRBV7-9 to TRBJ2-1, with 10 bases that match TRBD2. The germline V gene has CDR1 SEHNR and CDR2 FQNEAQ (reference sequence). The CDR3 totals 16 residues. V trimming: 5 bases; J trimming: 4 bases; junction bases outside the gene matches: 8. The CDR3 coding sequence is TGTGCCAGCAGCGCGGGGAGCGGGGGGGGTTACAATGAGCAGTTCTTC. It encodes CASSAGSGGGYNEQFF.

The chain joins TRBV7-3 to TRBJ2-3, with TRBD2 matching 16 bases. The germline V gene encodes CDR1 SGHTA and CDR2 FQGTGA. The length of the CDR3 is 17 residues. V trimming: 5 bases; J trimming: 5 bases; junction bases outside the gene matches: 7. CDR3 sequence: CASSPGTSGGAVDTQYF. As DNA, the CDR3 is TGTGCCAGCAGCCCAGGGACTAGCGGGGGGGCGGTAGATACGCAGTATTTT.

The rearrangement uses TRBV19 and TRBJ1-2; no reliable D call. CDR1 and CDR2 (germline): LNHDA, SQIVND (reference sequence). Trimming left V 7 bases short and J 2 bases short, with 8 bases between. CDR3 length equals 12 residues. The CDR3 DNA reads TGTGCCAGTACGGGATCCAACTATGGCTACACCTTC. Its protein is CASTGSNYGYTF.

CDR3 sequence: CATNPAQGRKADTQYF. CDR3 in DNA: TGTGCCACCAACCCAGCGCAGGGCAGGAAGGCAGATACGCAGTATTTT. The chain carries TRBV15 and TRBJ2-3, with D possibly TRBD1 on 5 matching bases. V lost 7 bases to trimming and J lost 4 bases, with 21 bases between them. This CDR3 is 16 amino acids long. CDR1 is LNHNV, CDR2 YYDKDF, per germline (reference sequence).

V and J are TRBV6-5 and TRBJ1-5; TRBD1 aligns across 10 bases. Germline values: CDR1 MNHEY, CDR2 SVGAGI. The CDR3 contains 15 residues. Trimming took 6 bases from V and 7 from J; bases not matched to a gene: 9. CDR3 sequence reads: CASSSGTGVRQPQHF. Here the CDR3 DNA reads TGTGCCAGCAGCTCCGGGACAGGGGTTCGGCAGCCCCAGCATTTT.

The rearrangement links TRBV19 to TRBJ2-7; TRBD2 matches at 10 bases. CDR1 and CDR2 from the germline V gene are LNHDA and SQIVND (reference sequence). The CDR3 is 15 amino acids. The junction had 8 bases not matched to a gene; V was cut back by 4 bases and J by 5 bases. CDR3 sequence: CASSRAASGSDEQYF. CDR3 DNA: TGTGCCAGTAGTAGGGCCGCTAGCGGGAGTGACGAGCAGTACTTC. The full variable domain, its missing parts supplied by reference TRBV19 and TRBJ2-7, is DGGITQSPKYLFRKEGQNVTLSCEQNLNHDAMYWYRQDPGQGLRLIYYSQIVNDFQKGDIAEGYSVSREKKESFPLTVTSAQKNPTAFYLCASSRAASGSDEQYFGPGTRLTVT.

J is TRBJ1-1 and V is TRBV7-8, with 9 bases aligning to TRBD1. The J segment lost 6 bases and the V segment lost 1 base, leaving 6 bases of the junction unmatched. This CDR3 comprises 15 residues. Per the germline V gene, CDR1 is SGHVS and CDR2 is FQNEAQ. CDR3 residues: CASSLDDRGVSEAFF. In nucleotides, the CDR3 is TGTGCCAGCAGCTTAGATGACAGGGGGGTTTCTGAAGCTTTCTTT.

This rearrangement joins TRBV18 to TRBJ2-6, with D perhaps matching TRBD2 (6 bases). The CDR3 sequence is 17 residues long. V was pared by 2 bases and J by 1 base, with 12 bases between. The germline gives CDR1 KGHSH, CDR2 LQKENI. CDR3 in DNA: TGTGCCAGCTCACCAAGGAGGGTTAGTTCTGGGGCCAACGTCCTGACTTTC. Its protein is CASSPRRVSSGANVLTF.

The chain recombines TRBV27 with TRBJ1-5, with TRBD1 matching over 7 bases. Trimming at V came to 7 bases and at J to 4 bases, leaving 10 bases not matched to a gene. CDR3 length equals 15 residues. The germline V gene has CDR1 MNHEY and CDR2 SMNVEV (reference sequence). The CDR3 DNA sequence: TGTGCCAGCACCCCACAGGGGAAGGGGAATCAGCCCCAGCATTTT. Its protein is CASTPQGKGNQPQHF.

J is TRBJ1-5 and V is TRBV7-9, with no clear D. V was trimmed by 5 bases and J by 5 bases, leaving 10 bases between them. In germline, CDR1 is SEHNR, CDR2 FQNEAQ (reference sequence). This CDR3 contains 13 residues. The CDR3 spells CASSPGEDQPQHF. The CDR3 DNA reads as TGTGCCAGCAGCCCTGGGGAGGATCAGCCCCAGCATTTT.

V and J are TRBV6-1 and TRBJ2-7; D is uncertain. The length of the CDR3 is 13 residues. Germline CDR1 and CDR2: MNHNS and SASEGT. Trimming took 2 bases from V and 8 from J, leaving 13 bases between them. The CDR3 DNA follows: TGTGCCAGCAGTGAAACCACGTGGAGCAAGCAGTACTTC. It codes for CASSETTWSKQYF.

The DNA for the CDR3 is TGTGCCAGTAGTATAGGCAGGGTGGCAACTAATGAAAAACTGTTTTTT. Protein sequence: CASSIGRVATNEKLFF. The J gene is TRBJ1-4, the V gene TRBV19, with D possibly TRBD1 on 5 matching bases. In germline, CDR1 is LNHDA, CDR2 SQIVND (reference sequence). V was pared by 1 base and J by 0 bases, with 9 bases between. This CDR3 is 16 amino acids long.

The CDR3 DNA reads as TGTGCCAGCAGCCTTCAATGGAGCTCTGGAAACACCATATATTTT. Translated: CASSLQWSSGNTIYF. The rearrangement links TRBV4-2 to TRBJ1-3; D ambiguous. The CDR3 loop spans 15 amino acids. The V end was cut by 4 bases, the J end by 0 bases, with 10 bases between. Germline lookup yields CDR1 LGHNA and CDR2 YNFKEQ.

The V gene is TRBV6-2 or TRBV6-3, the J gene TRBJ1-5; D is unresolved. The CDR3 runs to 15 residues. Germline loops: CDR1 MNHEY, CDR2 SVGEGT. Trimming removed 3 bases at V and 2 bases at J, with 11 bases between. DNA of the CDR3: TGTGCCAGCAGTTATGGCGGGGAGGGCAATCAGCCCCAGCATTTT. This sequence encodes CASSYGGEGNQPQHF.

This clone was seen more than once but under ten times. The chain has TRBV5-1 and TRBJ1-5; D unclear. The CDR3 contains 16 residues. Trimming pared 2 bases from V and 0 bases from J, leaving 12 bases between. From germline, CDR1 is SGHRS and CDR2 YFSETQ. The CDR3 nucleotides are TGCGCCAGCAGCTTCCTACAGAGACATAGCAATCAGCCCCAGCATTTT. Amino acid sequence: CASSFLQRHSNQPQHF.

This sequence joins TRBV5-1 and TRBJ2-4, with TRBD1 matching 9 bases. CDR3 size: 14 residues. Trimming removed 2 bases from V and 8 bases from J; junction bases left unmatched: 5. CDR1 and CDR2 from the germline V gene are SGHRS and YFSETQ. This chain's CDR3 is CASSLGDRVDIQYF. The CDR3 DNA reads TGCGCCAGCAGCTTAGGGGACAGGGTGGACATTCAGTACTTC.

This clone was recorded only once. This sequence joins TRBV24-1 and TRBJ2-3; maybe TRBD1 (6 bases). From germline, CDR1 is KGHDR and CDR2 SFDVKD. This CDR3 is 16 amino acids long. Trimming removed 2 bases at V and 1 base at J, with 12 bases between. CDR3 bases: TGTGCCACCAGTGATTGGGGCAGGGGTGGCACAGATACGCAGTATTTT. It translates to CATSDWGRGGTDTQYF.

The gene calls are TRBV28 and TRBJ2-3, with 8 bases matching TRBD2. CDR1 and CDR2 (germline): MDHEN, SYDVKM. V dropped 9 bases and J dropped 4; count of bases not matched to a gene: 9. CDR3 length equals 14 residues. The CDR3 loop reads CASRGGSSSDTQYF. The DNA for the CDR3 is TGTGCCAGTCGGGGGGGGAGCAGTTCAGATACGCAGTATTTT.

CDR3 DNA sequence: TGTGCCAGCACCCGAACATTAAGATCTGAAGCTTTCTTT. This codes for CASTRTLRSEAFF. The rearrangement uses TRBV6-5 and TRBJ1-1; D gene unclear. This CDR3 has 13 amino acids. Germline CDR1 and CDR2: MNHEY and SVGAGI. The V end lost 7 bases, the J end lost 6 bases, and 15 bases lay between the germline ends.

The chain links TRBV9 to TRBJ1-3, with a possible D match to TRBD1 (5 bases). From germline, CDR1 is SGDLS and CDR2 YYNGEE. Trimming stripped 3 bases from V and 4 bases from J, with 11 bases between. This CDR3 comprises 14 residues. The CDR3 loop reads CASSAGTQGNTIYF. The CDR3 nucleotides read TGTGCCAGCAGCGCCGGGACTCAGGGAAACACCATATATTTT.

The rearrangement joins TRBV28 to TRBJ1-4, with 9 bases lining up with TRBD1. Unmatched junction bases numbered 7, after V lost 3 bases and J lost 5 bases. CDR1 is MDHEN, CDR2 SYDVKM, per germline. The CDR3 has 16 residues. DNA for the CDR3: TGTGCCAGCAGTTTTGGGACAGGGTCTTCCAATGAAAAACTGTTTTTT. The encoded protein is CASSFGTGSSNEKLFF.